The T cell receptor (beta chain) under discussion was sequenced for a study of T-cell reconstitution after alpha-beta-depleted transplantation in children. Broader study findings: In some patients, recipient T cells and intrathymic progenitors surviving conditioning explained high day-60 diversity.

For TCRbeta, the library was prepared with unique molecular identifiers. A single record per CDR3 protein comes from TCRdb applying MiXCR to the PCR reads. The sample yields 200,000 or so distinct CDR3 sequences, 6.6% seen once. This clonotype was seen more than once but under ten times. Its antigen is not identified. Germline CDR1 is SGHRS and CDR2 is YFSETQ. This CDR3 is 13 amino acids long. Trimming pared 0 bases from V and 6 bases from J, leaving 7 bases between. The sample was PBMCs, taken before TCRalphabeta/CD19-depleted stem cell transplant. V is TRBV5-1 and J is TRBJ2-1, with D uncertain. This sequence was found in a boy aged 2-9 years with acute lymphoblastic leukemia, due to receive a stem cell transplant. The DNA for the CDR3 is TGCGCCAGCAGCTTGGGACTTCCCAATGAGCAGTTCTTC. It specifies CASSLGLPNEQFF.